Below are 26 T cell receptor beta chains sequenced from a single sample in a study of HIV-infected patients and healthy controls. Whole blood was used without fractionation, so all unsorted peripheral T cells were included. Reverse transcription used around 500 ng RNA and constant-region primers for alpha and beta. Alpha and beta chain libraries were made separately by chain-specific third strand synthesis with multiplexing indices. TCRdb independently ran MiXCR on the 5' RACE reads; one entry per CDR3 protein. Of approximately 8,500 distinct CDR3 sequences listed, about 5.9% were seen once; the top ten hold under 25%. Specimen: blood, collected before antiretroviral therapy. The source is an adult with HIV infection.

This clonotype showed up many times. CDR3 DNA sequence: TGTGCCAGCAACCGACAGGGGGAAGGCCAGCCCCAGCATTTT. This gives the protein CASNRQGEGQPQHF. This rearrangement joins TRBV12-3 or TRBV12-4 to TRBJ1-5; TRBD1 aligns across 9 bases. The CDR3 has 14 amino acids. V lost 7 bases, J lost 7 bases, and 8 bases stayed unmatched.

The CDR3 DNA is TGTGCCAGCAGCCTTTGGGGCGATGAGCAGTTCTTC. The encoded protein is CASSLWGDEQFF. This chain uses TRBV7-9 with TRBJ2-1, with a tentative D call TRBD1 (5 bases). With 5 bases removed from V and 8 bases from J, the gap between germline ends came to 10 bases. The CDR3 contains 12 residues. Germline CDR1 and CDR2: SEHNR and FQNEAQ (reference sequence).

This clonotype was picked up many times. The chain carries TRBV20-1 and TRBJ2-1, with 13 nucleotides matching TRBD2. Germline V CDR1 and CDR2: DFQATT, SNEGSKA (reference sequence). This CDR3 has 14 amino acids. V shed 3 bases, J shed 9 bases, and the junction held 5 bases outside the gene matches. CDR3 loop: CSASGTSGALEQFF. CDR3 coding DNA: TGCAGTGCTAGCGGGACTAGCGGGGCTCTTGAGCAGTTCTTC.

This clonotype was counted many times. The V call is TRBV7-7, the J call TRBJ2-3; 12 positions match TRBD2. The germline V gene has CDR1 SSHAT and CDR2 FNYEAQ (reference sequence). V dropped 1 base and J dropped 2; count of bases not matched to a gene: 4. The CDR3 covers 17 residues. The CDR3 nucleotides are TGTGCCAGCAGCTTAGAACTAGCGGGGGGACCCACAGATACGCAGTATTTT. This sequence encodes CASSLELAGGPTDTQYF.

This clonotype occurred many times. The chain carries TRBV6-2 or TRBV6-3 and TRBJ2-1; TRBD2 aligns across 8 bases. Germline V gives CDR1 MNHEY, CDR2 SVGEGT. The V and J ends lost 5 bases and 1 base, in that order; junction bases with no gene match: 4. This CDR3 region has 15 residues. The CDR3 spells CASSDLAGSYNEQFF. The CDR3 coding sequence is TGTGCCAGCAGTGACTTAGCGGGGTCCTACAATGAGCAGTTCTTC.

Ten or more counts support this clonotype. V gene TRBV12-3 or TRBV12-4 combines with J gene TRBJ2-6, with D perhaps matching TRBD1 or TRBD2 (5 bases each). This CDR3 comprises 15 residues. V lost 7 bases and J 6 bases, leaving 16 bases between the germline ends. In nucleotides, the CDR3 is TGTGCCAGCACCGGGGACCTGGCGGCGGCCAACGTCCTGACTTTC. It codes for CASTGDLAAANVLTF.

This clonotype showed up many times. V is TRBV27 and J is TRBJ1-2, with TRBD1 matching over 10 bases. V gave up 4 bases and J gave up 8 bases; unmatched junction bases: 10. The CDR3 loop spans 15 amino acids. Germline V gene sequence: CDR1 MNHEY, CDR2 SMNVEV (reference sequence). As DNA, the CDR3 is TGTGCCAGCAGTTCCCCGGACAGGGGGGGAGGCGGCTACACCTTC. Residues: CASSSPDRGGGGYTF.

The table lists this clonotype with many counts. The chain couples TRBV6-5 to TRBJ1-6; D unclear. This CDR3 contains 18 residues. Deletions cut 4 bases from V and 0 bases from J, with 16 bases between. The germline CDR1 and CDR2 sequences are MNHEY and SVGAGI. The CDR3 DNA reads as TGTGCCAGCAGTTCGACCCGCAGGAGTTTCTCCTATAATTCACCCCTCCACTTT. Translating it yields CASSSTRRSFSYNSPLHF.

This clonotype has at least ten counts. The J gene is TRBJ1-4, the V gene TRBV5-1, with D possibly being TRBD1 (5 bases). The CDR3 has 15 amino acids. V shed 1 base and J shed 5 bases, with 12 bases lying between them. CDR1 and CDR2 (germline): SGHRS, YFSETQ. Here the CDR3 reads CASSLLETANEKLFF. CDR3 coding DNA: TGCGCCAGCAGCTTGTTGGAGACAGCCAATGAAAAACTGTTTTTT. The full variable domain, rest sourced from reference TRBV5-1 and TRBJ1-4, is KAGVTQTPRYLIKTRGQQVTLSCSPISGHRSVSWYQQTPGQGLQFLFEYFSETQRNKGNFPGRFSGRQFSNSRSEMNVSTLELGDSALYLCASSLLETANEKLFFGSGTQLSVL.

Many counts were recorded for this clonotype. This rearrangement joins TRBV20-1 to TRBJ2-1; a weak D match, TRBD1 (5 bases). Germline V gene lookup returns CDR1 DFQATT and CDR2 SNEGSKA (reference sequence). V gave up 3 bases and J gave up 6 bases, with 15 bases separating them. CDR3 length equals 14 residues. CDR3 sequence (DNA): TGCAGTGCTAGGTCCAGGGTTATAATCAATGAGCAGTTCTTC. Translated, it gives CSARSRVIINEQFF.

By share, this clonotype ranks as medium-sized (0.01 to 0.1%). The CDR3 coding sequence is TGTGCCAGCAGCCAAGACGGACAACCCCCTCTGGATACGCAGTATTTT. Translating it yields CASSQDGQPPLDTQYF. The V call is TRBV4-2, the J call TRBJ2-3; a possible D gene is TRBD1 (5 bases). From germline, CDR1 is LGHNA and CDR2 YNFKEQ. The CDR3 loop spans 16 amino acids. The V end was cut by 0 bases, the J end by 6 bases, with 16 bases between.

This clonotype was found many times. This chain uses TRBV9 with TRBJ2-7, with TRBD2 matching 9 bases. The germline V gene encodes CDR1 SGDLS and CDR2 YYNGEE. The CDR3 is 16 residues long. V was clipped by 0 bases and J by 9 bases; unmatched bases: 13. As DNA, the CDR3 is TGTGCCAGCAGCGTAGTAGTTCTAGCGGGGACTCGCTGGCAGTACTTC. Amino acids: CASSVVVLAGTRWQYF.

This clonotype occurred many times. V and J are TRBV18 and TRBJ1-1; D gene unclear. The germline V and J ends were trimmed by 2 bases and 4 bases, with 8 bases remaining between them. The CDR3 covers 13 residues. From germline, CDR1 is KGHSH and CDR2 LQKENI. CDR3 residues: CASSPGSATEAFF. Written as DNA, the CDR3 is TGTGCCAGCTCACCAGGGTCGGCCACTGAAGCTTTCTTT. Filled out from reference TRBV18 and TRBJ1-1, the complete variable domain reads NAGVMQNPRHLVRRRGQEARLRCSPMKGHSHVYWYRQLPEEGLKFMVYLQKENIIDESGMPKERFSAEFPKEGPSILRIQQVVRGDSAAYFCASSPGSATEAFFGQGTRLTVV.

This clonotype was seen many times. The genes are TRBV9 and TRBJ1-2, with 7 bases aligning to TRBD1. Germline V gives CDR1 SGDLS, CDR2 YYNGEE. V trimming: 5 bases; J trimming: 6 bases; junction bases outside the gene matches: 10. The CDR3 covers 14 residues. This chain's CDR3 is CASRASDRVDGYTF. CDR3 DNA sequence: TGTGCCAGCAGGGCGTCAGACAGGGTGGATGGCTACACCTTC. The full variable domain, its missing parts supplied by reference TRBV9 and TRBJ1-2, is DSGVTQTPKHLITATGQRVTLRCSPRSGDLSVYWYQQSLDQGLQFLIQYYNGEERAKGNILERFSAQQFPDLHSELNLSSLELGDSALYFCASRASDRVDGYTFGSGTRLTVV.

By share, this clonotype counts as medium-sized. This chain connects TRBV10-3 to TRBJ1-1, with D perhaps TRBD1 (5 bases). The CDR3 has 14 amino acids. Germline V gives CDR1 ENHRY, CDR2 SYGVKD. Trimming stripped 7 bases from V and 3 bases from J, with 15 bases between. This chain's CDR3 is CAITNPGTHTEAFF. The CDR3 DNA reads as TGTGCCATCACCAACCCCGGGACTCACACTGAAGCTTTCTTT.

The V gene is TRBV6-5, the J gene TRBJ2-4; 7 nucleotides align to TRBD1. Germline loops: CDR1 MNHEY, CDR2 SVGAGI. Trimming removed 2 bases from V and 13 bases from J; junction bases left unmatched: 11. The CDR3 is 14 amino acids. CDR3 in DNA: TGTGCCAGCAGTTACAGATTCGGGACAGACCAACAGTACTTC. Translation gives CASSYRFGTDQQYF.

The table lists this clonotype with many counts. This chain uses TRBV11-2 with TRBJ2-6; 7 positions agree with TRBD1. CDR1 and CDR2 from the germline V gene are SGHAT and FQNNGV. J gave up 2 bases and V 7 bases, and 5 bases lay outside the gene matches. The CDR3 is made up of 15 amino acids. The CDR3 nucleotides are TGTGCCAGCACCATAGGGACAGCTGGGGCCAACGTCCTGACTTTC. Translation gives CASTIGTAGANVLTF.

This clonotype is judged medium-sized. The rearrangement joins TRBV7-8 to TRBJ2-3, with 9 bases fitting TRBD2. Per the germline V gene, CDR1 is SGHVS and CDR2 is FQNEAQ. The CDR3 runs 19 residues. Germline trimming cut 3 bases from V and 2 bases from J; bases unmatched to any gene: 15. CDR3 residues: CASSFVLGSGGPNTDTQYF. The CDR3 DNA sequence: TGTGCCAGCAGCTTTGTCCTAGGTAGCGGGGGCCCAAACACAGATACGCAGTATTTT. Full variable domain (outside the CDR3, taken from reference TRBV7-8 and TRBJ2-3): GAGVSQSPRYKVAKRGQDVALRCDPISGHVSLFWYQQALGQGPEFLTYFQNEAQLDKSGLPSDRFFAERPEGSVSTLKIQRTQQEDSAVYLCASSFVLGSGGPNTDTQYFGPGTRLTVL.

This clonotype is medium-sized within its sample. The chain is built from TRBV7-6 and TRBJ1-2, with a tentative D call TRBD1 (6 bases). The CDR3 spans 15 residues. Germline CDR1 reads SGHVS; CDR2 reads FNYEAQ. V was trimmed by 5 bases and J by 4 bases, leaving 17 bases between them. CDR3 coding DNA: TGTGCCAGCAGCCCCCTGGTGGGAGGGGGCTATGGCTACACCTTC. As protein: CASSPLVGGGYGYTF. The full variable domain, its missing parts supplied by reference TRBV7-6 and TRBJ1-2, is GAGVSQSPRYKVTKRGQDVALRCDPISGHVSLYWYRQALGQGPEFLTYFNYEAQQDKSGLPNDRFSAERPEGSISTLTIQRTEQRDSAMYRCASSPLVGGGYGYTFGSGTRLTVV.

This clonotype was recorded many times. The J gene is TRBJ2-6, the V gene TRBV6-1; D uncertain. There are 18 residues in the CDR3. Trimming removed 8 bases at V and 0 bases at J, with 20 bases between. Germline assignment: CDR1 MNHNS and CDR2 SASEGT. For the CDR3, the DNA is TGTGCCAGCGGGCGACTGACATTTCCAAACTCTGGGGCCAACGTCCTGACTTTC. Protein sequence: CASGRLTFPNSGANVLTF.

This clonotype is termed medium-sized (0.01 to 0.1%). This rearrangement joins TRBV29-1 to TRBJ1-3; D is undetermined. This CDR3 spans 11 amino acids. The germline V gene has CDR1 SQVTM and CDR2 ANQGSEA. Deletions cut 4 bases from V and 4 bases from J, with 5 bases between. CDR3 residues: CSVVYGNTIYF. The CDR3 nucleotides read TGCAGCGTTGTTTACGGAAACACCATATATTTT.

This clonotype was picked up many times. V is TRBV7-9 and J is TRBJ1-2; 7 nucleotides match TRBD1. The CDR3 loop spans 16 amino acids. Germline lookup yields CDR1 SEHNR and CDR2 FQNEAQ (reference sequence). V was pared by 5 bases and J by 6 bases, with 15 bases of the junction left unmatched. DNA for the CDR3: TGTGCCAGCAGCATCCAGGACAGGCTGATTATTGATGGCTACACCTTC. Translation gives CASSIQDRLIIDGYTF.

This clonotype was recorded many times. V gene TRBV20-1 combines with J gene TRBJ2-1; D perhaps matches TRBD2 (6 bases). The length of the CDR3 is 15 residues. Trimming stripped 5 bases from V and 6 bases from J, with 20 bases between. CDR1 is DFQATT, CDR2 SNEGSKA, per germline (reference sequence). The CDR3 DNA follows: TGCAGTGCTGCTGATCCGGGGGAGAGCGGCAATGAGCAGTTCTTC. It specifies CSAADPGESGNEQFF.

About this clonotype itself: A much more abundant neighbour one base away suggests this may be a read error. The chain joins TRBV10-3 to TRBJ2-1; TRBD2 is a possible D gene (7 bases). The CDR3 extends over 16 amino acids. CDR1 is ENHRY and CDR2 is SYGVKD in the germline V gene. CDR3 coding DNA: TGTGCCATCAGTGAGTCGGCGGGGGCGTCCTACAATGAGCAGTTGTTC. Amino acid sequence: CAISESAGASYNEQLF.

By its share, this clonotype is medium-sized (0.01 to 0.1%). The chain combines TRBV7-2 with TRBJ2-5; 8 bases are a match to TRBD2. V lost 4 bases, J lost 5 bases, and 9 bases stayed unmatched. The CDR3 spans 15 residues. The germline gives CDR1 SGHTA, CDR2 FQGNSA. For the CDR3, the DNA is TGTGCCAGCAGCTCGAACGGGGGGGCCGGTGAGACCCAGTACTTC. Translating gives CASSSNGGAGETQYF. Using reference TRBV7-2 and TRBJ2-5 for the parts outside the CDR3, the full variable domain is GAGVSQSPSNKVTEKGKDVELRCDPISGHTALYWYRQSLGQGLEFLIYFQGNSAPDKSGLPSDRFSAERTGGSVSTLTIQRTQQEDSAVYLCASSSNGGAGETQYFGPGTRLLVL.

This clonotype was detected only a few times. V is TRBV20-1 and J is TRBJ1-1, with D perhaps TRBD1 (5 bases). The CDR3 is 13 residues long. V shed 5 bases and J shed 3 bases, with 13 bases lying between them. Germline assignment: CDR1 DFQATT and CDR2 SNEGSKA (reference sequence). In nucleotides, the CDR3 is TGCAGTGCTGGACTACGGGGCGACACTGAAGCTTTCTTT. Protein: CSAGLRGDTEAFF.